These 3 T cell receptor beta chains were sequenced from one sample in a study of cytotoxic CD8 clonotypes in ibrutinib-treated CLL. Repertoires were generated with immunoSEQ multiplex PCR, while TCRdb's copy carries only in-frame clones and drops some. The sample consists of 20,000 or so clones, around 70% of them appearing once. The material was PBMCs, obtained before ibrutinib treatment. Receptor source: a human donor with chronic lymphocytic leukemia.

This rearrangement joins TRBV29-1 to TRBJ1-1, with TRBD1 as a possible D gene (5 bases). Germline lookup yields CDR1 SQVTM and CDR2 ANQGSEA. This CDR3 region has 12 residues. V shed 7 bases and J shed 2 bases, with 11 bases lying between them. CDR3 coding DNA: TGCAGCGCTATGACAGTCAACACTGAAGCTTTCTTT. Residues: CSAMTVNTEAFF.

This chain uses TRBV18 with TRBJ1-5; D is unclear. Germline-derived CDR1 and CDR2 are KGHSH and LQKENI. CDR3 length: 14 residues. With 3 bases removed from V and 2 bases from J, the gap between germline ends came to 8 bases. Written as DNA, the CDR3 is TGTGCCAGCTCACCGATTACGGGCAATCAGCCCCAGCATTTT. Translating it yields CASSPITGNQPQHF.

The gene calls are TRBV19 and TRBJ2-7; 12 bases line up with TRBD1. The CDR3 totals 15 residues. From germline, CDR1 is LNHDA and CDR2 SQIVND (reference sequence). The V segment lost 3 bases and the J segment 5 bases; nucleotides outside the gene matches: 5. In DNA, the CDR3 is TGTGCCAGTAGTATTACGGGGACAGGGGGCAACGAGCAGTACTTC. Translated: CASSITGTGGNEQYF.